The TCR beta chain described here comes from a study of CD8 T cells in ankylosing spondylitis. In this sample, this clonotype turned up a few times. The antigen is not known. TCRdb reprocessed the 5' RACE reads with MiXCR, giving one entry per CDR3 protein. The table has 800,000 to 900,000 distinct CDR3 sequences, around 11% seen once. General study results and limits: It appeared that ankylosing spondylitis blood was characterized by a TCR beta motif of eight highly homologous variants.

V gave up 6 bases and J gave up 3 bases; unmatched junction bases: 2. The CDR3 contains 12 residues. CDR1 SNHLY and CDR2 FYNNEI come from the germline V gene. The rearrangement joins TRBV2 to TRBJ2-7; TRBD2 matches at 7 bases. Sample: blood, either unsorted or a sorted T cell fraction (not recorded which). This clonotype was sampled from a male donor with ankylosing spondylitis. The CDR3 region has the DNA TGTGCCAGCAGGGCGGGGGACTACGAGCAGTACTTC. It yields the protein CASRAGDYEQYF.